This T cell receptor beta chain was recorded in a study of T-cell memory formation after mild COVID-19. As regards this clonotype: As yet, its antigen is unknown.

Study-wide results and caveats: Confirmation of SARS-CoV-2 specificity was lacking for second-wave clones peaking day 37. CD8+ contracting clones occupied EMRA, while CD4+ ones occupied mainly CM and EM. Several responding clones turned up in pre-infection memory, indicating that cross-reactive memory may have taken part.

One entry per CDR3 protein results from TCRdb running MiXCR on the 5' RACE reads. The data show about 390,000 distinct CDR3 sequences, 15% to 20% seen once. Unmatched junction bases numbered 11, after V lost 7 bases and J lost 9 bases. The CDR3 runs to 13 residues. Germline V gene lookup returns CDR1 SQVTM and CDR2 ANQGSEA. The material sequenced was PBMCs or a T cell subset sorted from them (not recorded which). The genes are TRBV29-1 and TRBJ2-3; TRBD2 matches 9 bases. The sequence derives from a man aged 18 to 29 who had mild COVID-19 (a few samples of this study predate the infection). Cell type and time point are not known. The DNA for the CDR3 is TGCAGCGCCTTAGCGGGAGACGGGGTGACGCAGTATTTT. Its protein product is CSALAGDGVTQYF.